Presented here are 22 T cell receptor beta chains from one specimen sequenced in a study of blood T cell repertoires in COVID-19 (dated by TCRdb to about 2020). Libraries were constructed by the immunoSEQ multiplex PCR assay. Entries here come from immuneACCESS through TCRdb and include only in-frame sequences with V and J called. Some clones fail to appear in such tables; in the studies checked, an unresolved V gene covers under half of the shortfall, and the cause of the remainder is unknown. This sample holds around 100,000 clones; 80% to 95% were observed only once. 2.3% of the sample rests with the top ten. Sequenced: peripheral blood. Source of these receptors: a human donor with active COVID-19. The donor label of this sample is uncertain.

The chain carries TRBV9 and TRBJ2-1; 10 bases align to TRBD2. Germline V CDR1 and CDR2: SGDLS, YYNGEE. V shed 0 bases, J shed 4 bases, and the junction held 10 bases outside the gene matches. The CDR3 has 18 residues. CDR3 sequence: CASSVGTSGGAGYNEQFF. CDR3 coding DNA: TGTGCCAGCAGCGTAGGAACGAGCGGGGGGGCAGGATACAATGAGCAGTTCTTC.

V gene TRBV6-6 combines with J gene TRBJ2-1; 9 positions match TRBD1. Germline V CDR1 and CDR2: MNHNY, SVGAGI (reference sequence). Trimming at V came to 2 bases and at J to 8 bases, leaving 7 bases not matched to a gene. The CDR3 sequence is 15 residues long. CDR3 loop: CASSYEGQGWYEQFF. The DNA for the CDR3 is TGTGCCAGCAGTTACGAGGGACAGGGCTGGTATGAGCAGTTCTTC.

This chain links TRBV19 with TRBJ2-7, with D perhaps TRBD2 (6 bases). V shed 3 bases and J shed 5 bases, with 17 bases lying between them. Germline V CDR1 and CDR2: LNHDA, SQIVND (reference sequence). CDR3 length equals 15 residues. As DNA, the CDR3 is TGTGCCAGTAGTATGGTGGACGGGGGAGTGGACGAGCAGTACTTC. Translation gives CASSMVDGGVDEQYF.

The genes are TRBV9 and TRBJ2-5; the match to TRBD2 covers 11 bases. This CDR3 has 15 residues. CDR1 and CDR2 (germline): SGDLS, YYNGEE. The trim removed 4 bases at V and 5 bases at J, leaving 7 bases unmatched. The CDR3 DNA follows: TGTGCCAGCAGCACCCTAGCGGGGGGCGGTGAGACCCAGTACTTC. Protein: CASSTLAGGGETQYF.

V and J are TRBV12-3 or TRBV12-4 and TRBJ1-2; no firm D call. The CDR3 sequence is 13 residues long. The V end lost 1 base, the J end lost 4 bases, and 7 bases lay between the germline ends. CDR3 bases: TGTGCCAGCAGTTTAGGAGGGTTCTATGGCTACACCTTC. Translating gives CASSLGGFYGYTF.

About this clone itself: The junction and the germline gene differ at one end; a read error may be behind it. The chain joins TRBV24-1 to TRBJ2-3; 10 bases are shared with TRBD1. CDR3 length: 13 amino acids. Per the germline V gene, CDR1 is KGHDR and CDR2 is SFDVKD. CDR3 residues: CATSTGGFDTQYF. Here the CDR3 DNA reads TGTGCCACCTCGACAGGGGGCTTTGATACGCAATATTTT.

The chain employs TRBV19 and TRBJ2-1; TRBD1 is a possible D gene (6 bases). Germline CDR1 LNHDA, CDR2 SQIVND (reference sequence). The ends were cut back, 3 bases at V and 5 bases at J, with 20 bases in the middle. The CDR3 is 17 amino acids. CDR3 DNA sequence: TGTGCCAGTAGTATTCCCCCCAGGGCAGGGGTGAACAATGAGCAGTTCTTC. Translating it yields CASSIPPRAGVNNEQFF.

The chain is built from TRBV10-3 and TRBJ1-1; no firm D call. CDR3 length: 16 amino acids. V was trimmed by 2 bases and J by 2 bases, leaving 15 bases between them. Germline V gene lookup returns CDR1 ENHRY and CDR2 SYGVKD. In DNA, the CDR3 is TGTGCCATCAGTGAGGCCCTCGGAGAGGCAAACACTGAAGCTTTCTTT. It codes for CAISEALGEANTEAFF.

This chain uses TRBV29-1 with TRBJ2-1, with TRBD1 matching over 9 bases. Per the germline V gene, CDR1 is SQVTM and CDR2 is ANQGSEA. The CDR3 spans 11 residues. After removal of 6 bases from V and 11 bases from J, the junction contained 5 bases not matched to a gene. The CDR3 reads CSVAGTGKQFF. Here the CDR3 DNA reads TGCAGCGTGGCCGGGACAGGGAAGCAGTTCTTC.

The V call is TRBV19, the J call TRBJ2-2; the D gene is possibly TRBD2 (5 bases). V lost 6 bases to trimming and J lost 2 bases, with 13 bases between them. This CDR3 contains 15 residues. CDR1 and CDR2 (germline): LNHDA, SQIVND (reference sequence). In nucleotides, the CDR3 is TGTGCCAGTAGCCCCTGGGAGAGTAACACCGGGGAGCTGTTTTTT. Translated: CASSPWESNTGELFF.

The rearrangement uses TRBV5-1 and TRBJ2-3; TRBD1 matches at 11 bases. Trimming cost V 0 bases and J 4 bases; bases outside gene matches: 7. The CDR3 sequence is 17 residues long. Germline values: CDR1 SGHRS, CDR2 YFSETQ. CDR3 loop: CASSLALGTGGADTQYF. DNA of the CDR3: TGCGCCAGCAGCTTGGCCTTGGGGACAGGGGGGGCAGATACGCAGTATTTT.

The chain employs TRBV21-1 and TRBJ2-5; the D call of TRBD2 is as the table states it, not checked on the DNA. TRBV21-1 is labeled a pseudogene. The CDR3 totals 13 residues. As DNA, the CDR3 is TGTGCCAGCAGCAAACGCGAGGAAGAGACCCAGTACTTC. This sequence encodes CASSKREEETQYF.

The gene calls are TRBV6-5 and TRBJ1-6; no firm D call. Germline lookup yields CDR1 MNHEY and CDR2 SVGAGI. Trimming took off 0 bases at V and 8 bases at J, with 14 bases between the two ends. This CDR3 is built from 16 residues. CDR3 protein: CASSYSQAGMDSPLHF. CDR3 DNA sequence: TGTGCCAGCAGTTACTCACAAGCGGGAATGGATTCACCCCTCCACTTT.

The V and J genes are TRBV15 and TRBJ2-5, with a possible D match to TRBD1 (5 bases). The germline gives CDR1 LNHNV, CDR2 YYDKDF (reference sequence). CDR3 length: 14 residues. Trimming cost V 0 bases and J 5 bases, with 10 bases left between them. CDR3 DNA: TGTGCCACCAGCAGAGACAGGGTGGGCGAGACCCAGTACTTC. Its protein is CATSRDRVGETQYF.

The rearrangement joins TRBV6-1 to TRBJ2-3, with D maybe TRBD2 (6 bases). Trimming stripped 7 bases from V and 5 bases from J, with 13 bases between. The CDR3 is made up of 13 amino acids. Looked up from germline, CDR1 is MNHNS and CDR2 is SASEGT. CDR3 coding DNA: TGTGCCAGCATCAGAATCGGGGGAGATACGCAGTATTTT. Protein: CASIRIGGDTQYF.

V and J are TRBV9 and TRBJ2-7, with D unresolved. From germline, CDR1 is SGDLS and CDR2 YYNGEE. Between the trimmed V and J ends, which lost 3 bases and 4 bases, there was a span of 17 bases. CDR3 length equals 15 residues. This CDR3 is CASSAKPELWYEQYF. The CDR3 coding sequence is TGTGCCAGCAGCGCCAAGCCTGAGTTATGGTACGAGCAGTACTTC. The variable domain in full, completed from reference TRBV9 and TRBJ2-7, reads DSGVTQTPKHLITATGQRVTLRCSPRSGDLSVYWYQQSLDQGLQFLIQYYNGEERAKGNILERFSAQQFPDLHSELNLSSLELGDSALYFCASSAKPELWYEQYFGPGTRLTVT.

J is TRBJ2-1 and V is TRBV12-5; 8 bases are shared with TRBD2. The CDR3 is 15 residues long. V was pared by 2 bases and J by 8 bases, with 8 bases of the junction left unmatched. Per the germline V gene, CDR1 is LGHNT and CDR2 is FRNRAP. The CDR3 region is CASGLPRGGPHEQFF. CDR3 DNA sequence: TGTGCTAGTGGTTTGCCCCGGGGGGGCCCCCATGAGCAGTTCTTC.

The rearrangement links TRBV14 to TRBJ1-6, with D perhaps matching TRBD1 (6 bases). Trimming shortened V by 5 bases and J by 8 bases, and 16 bases separated the two germline ends. This CDR3 region has 15 residues. CDR1 SGHDN and CDR2 FVKESK come from the germline V gene. In nucleotides, the CDR3 is TGTGCCAGCAGCTTGGACAGATTTTCGGATTCACCCCTCCACTTT. Amino acid sequence: CASSLDRFSDSPLHF.

In its sample, this clone was seen once. The V call is TRBV6-6, the J call TRBJ1-1, with D possibly being TRBD1 (5 bases). Germline V gene lookup returns CDR1 MNHNY and CDR2 SVGAGI (reference sequence). V lost 1 base, J lost 3 bases, and 9 bases lay in between. The CDR3 runs to 14 residues. The CDR3 DNA follows: TGTGCCAGCAGTTACTATGGAGGGGACACTGAAGCTTTCTTT. This gives the protein CASSYYGGDTEAFF.

This clone was found a few times. This chain connects TRBV4-1 to TRBJ1-6; 7 nucleotides match TRBD1. The V gene's germline CDR1 is MGHRA and CDR2 YSYEKL. Losses at the gene ends were 3 bases for V and 10 bases for J; bases not matched to a gene: 15. This CDR3 spans 17 amino acids. The CDR3 protein is CASSHYEGQRAESPLHF. The CDR3 nucleotides read TGCGCCAGCAGCCACTACGAGGGACAGAGGGCGGAATCACCCCTCCACTTT.

The gene calls are TRBV5-4 and TRBJ2-3; 8 bases map to TRBD2. The CDR3 sequence is 14 residues long. Looked up from germline, CDR1 is SGHNT and CDR2 is YYREEE (reference sequence). Trimming removed 0 bases from V and 5 bases from J; junction bases left unmatched: 2. The CDR3 spells CASSLAGGQDTQYF. The CDR3 DNA follows: TGTGCCAGCAGCTTGGCGGGGGGGCAAGATACGCAGTATTTT.

The chain joins TRBV6-1 to TRBJ1-4; the match to TRBD1 covers 7 bases. The V gene's germline CDR1 is MNHNS and CDR2 SASEGT. After removal of 4 bases from V and 0 bases from J, the junction contained 8 bases not matched to a gene. The CDR3 spans 17 residues. The CDR3 is CASSGSTGPATNEKLFF. CDR3 nucleotides: TGTGCCAGCAGTGGCTCGACAGGGCCCGCAACTAATGAAAAACTGTTTTTT.